The clone carrying this T cell receptor beta chain was counted many times. The sample is drawn from a study of blood T cell repertoires in COVID-19. Study at large: Sites across the United States, Italy and Spain contributed samples from acute and convalescent COVID-19.

Method: immunoSEQ multiplex PCR; TCRdb's copy keeps in-frame clones and lacks some. The sample shows 200,000 to 300,000 clones, about 80% of them seen only once. CDR1 and CDR2 (germline): LNHDA, SQIVND (reference sequence). Trimming pared 5 bases from V and 1 base from J, leaving 4 bases between. This CDR3 comprises 12 residues. The chain combines TRBV19 with TRBJ2-3; D not resolved. The sequence came from an elderly man with acute or convalescent COVID-19. Sequencing used peripheral blood. CDR3 nucleotides: TGTGCCAGTAGTCCAGGCACAGATACGCAGTATTTT. This codes for CASSPGTDTQYF.